This T cell receptor beta chain appears in the sequencing data of a study of lymphopenia after photon versus proton radiotherapy (dated by TCRdb to 2018 to 2020). About the study as a whole: The study compared the immunological effects of photon versus proton radiation therapy in patients with gastrointestinal tumors who developed high-grade lymphopenia. The goal of the study was to characterize the differences between the two radiation modalities in how they affect the immune system. The cohort comprised about 20 patients with gastrointestinal tumors who received either photon or proton therapy and then developed lymphopenia. Broad study findings and their caveats: Among patients across the cohort who died, overall survival time showed an inverse correlation with a larger post-nadir drop in TCR diversity. After the lymphocyte count nadir, repertoires from photon-treated patients showed oligoclonal expansion, particularly of CD8+ Temra cells, and this expansion drove the decline in diversity. During treatment, patients who received proton therapy stayed relatively stable, whereas patients who received photon therapy lost naive T cells and TCR diversity and gained effector/memory populations. The survival association was assessed only in patients who died, and better survival with proton therapy was presented by the authors as a possibility rather than a demonstrated result.

Library construction relied on the immunoSEQ multiplex PCR assay. T cell repertoires were profiled with deep sequencing of rearranged TCR beta loci together with multiparametric flow cytometry. TCRdb's version of the immuneACCESS table is confined to in-frame rearrangements and falls short of the full clone set. An unresolved V gene accounts for under half of the shortfall where checked; the remainder is of unknown origin. The sample table lists tens of thousands of clones, roughly 89% of them with a count of one. Together, the top ten hold less than 8.5% of the sample. As to this clone: Its cognate antigen has yet to be identified. Per-nucleotide qualities are absent, and no much larger clonotype sits a single base away.

Sequencing was performed on peripheral blood, taken from a patient treated with proton-based radiotherapy. The source of this sequence is a woman in her 70s with pancreatic cancer. Some clones in this sample may be carry-over from other donors' samples.

CDR3 sequence: CASRGSNYGYTF. The nucleotide sequence is given as TGTGCCAGCAGGGGATCTAACTATGGCTACACCTTC. The rearrangement joined TRBV28 to TRBJ1-2, with an unclear D gene assignment. Taken from the germline V gene, the CDR1 and CDR2 loops are MDHEN and SYDVKM. The junction carries 5 bases between V and J, which are trimmed by 6 bases and 0 bases respectively. The CDR3 measures 12 amino acids from cysteine to phenylalanine. CDR3 DNA only is kept here, 36 bases in frame from base 1.